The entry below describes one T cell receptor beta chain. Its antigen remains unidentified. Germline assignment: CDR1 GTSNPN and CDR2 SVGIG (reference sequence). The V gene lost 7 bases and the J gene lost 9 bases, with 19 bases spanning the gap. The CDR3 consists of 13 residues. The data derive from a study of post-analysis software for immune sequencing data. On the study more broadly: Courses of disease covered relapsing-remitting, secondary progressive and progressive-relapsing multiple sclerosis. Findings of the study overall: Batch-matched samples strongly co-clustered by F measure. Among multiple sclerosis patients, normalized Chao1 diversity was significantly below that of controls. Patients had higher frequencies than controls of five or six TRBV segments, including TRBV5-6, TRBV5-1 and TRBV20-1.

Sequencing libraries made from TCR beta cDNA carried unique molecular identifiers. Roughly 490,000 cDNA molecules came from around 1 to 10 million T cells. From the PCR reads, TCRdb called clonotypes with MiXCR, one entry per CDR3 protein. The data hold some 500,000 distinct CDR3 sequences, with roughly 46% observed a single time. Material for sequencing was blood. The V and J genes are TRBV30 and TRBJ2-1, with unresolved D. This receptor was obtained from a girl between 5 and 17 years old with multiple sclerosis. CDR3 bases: TGTGCCTTAGAACTACAAACAGCCAGTGAGCAGTTCTTC. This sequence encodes CALELQTASEQFF.